The clone carrying this T cell receptor beta chain has just one count. Its antigen is unidentified. Profiling relied on immunoSEQ multiplex PCR, and the TCRdb table lists in-frame clones only, not all of them. Counted here are approximately 110,000 clones, around 85% occurring once; the ten biggest clones make up approximately 2.4%. This entry comes from a study of PD-L1 blockade in urothelial cancer. Study background: When patients started atezolizumab in 2014, it was given at 1,200 mg intravenously every 3 weeks. Reported median T cell count for blood samples was 130,000 to 150,000. Study-wide results and caveats: When measured at 3 weeks, tumor-associated blood clones expanded more in durable-benefit patients.

There were between 1 and 8 samples from each patient, taken pretreatment and on-treatment. The receptor was derived from a man between 45 and 60 years old with urothelial cancer. The sequencing used PBMCs, collected around atezolizumab (anti-PD-L1) treatment.

For the CDR3, the DNA is TGTGCCAGCAGCTTATCAGGGGTCTCCTACAATGAGCAGTTCTTC. Residues: CASSLSGVSYNEQFF. The chain couples TRBV7-2 to TRBJ2-1; tentative D call: TRBD1 (6 bases). The CDR3 is 15 amino acids. Germline V lookup: CDR1 SGHTA, CDR2 FQGNSA. V shed 2 bases and J shed 0 bases, with 8 bases lying between them. The whole variable domain, filled in from reference TRBV7-2 and TRBJ2-1, reads GAGVSQSPSNKVTEKGKDVELRCDPISGHTALYWYRQSLGQGLEFLIYFQGNSAPDKSGLPSDRFSAERTGGSVSTLTIQRTQQEDSAVYLCASSLSGVSYNEQFFGPGTRLTVL.